This T cell receptor beta chain came from a study of vaccination effects on CD4 cells after COVID-19. Within the ViraFEST assay, antigen-specific CD4+ T cells underwent expansion with viral peptide pools prior to sequencing. Following an approximately eleven-day culture, CD4+ T cells were purified. As their vaccination, participants received two doses of either BNT162b2 or mRNA-1273. Culturing of 1.5 million to 2.5 million PBMC per well took place with roughly 10 IU/ml IL-2 and around 10 ug/ml peptides. Details on this clone: Its antigen is as yet unknown.

TCRdb's copy holds only in-frame clones and misses some; the assay was immunoSEQ multiplex PCR. This table has more than 25,000 clones, approximately 70% appearing once. This receptor was identified in a human donor who received a COVID-19 vaccine. Specimen: CD4+ T cells from PBMCs cultured with HCoV-229E spike peptides, collected after COVID-19 vaccination.

The CDR3 here is CASGTRHGGRDTEAFF. Here the CDR3 DNA reads TGTGCCAGCGGTACCCGTCATGGGGGGCGCGACACTGAAGCTTTCTTT. The rearrangement uses TRBV3-1 (or the pseudogene TRBV3-2) and TRBJ1-1; perhaps TRBD1 as D (6 bases). This CDR3 region has 16 residues. Germline CDR1 is LGHDT and CDR2 is YNNKEL (reference sequence). V was shortened by 8 bases and J by 3 bases, with 22 bases between the two germline ends.